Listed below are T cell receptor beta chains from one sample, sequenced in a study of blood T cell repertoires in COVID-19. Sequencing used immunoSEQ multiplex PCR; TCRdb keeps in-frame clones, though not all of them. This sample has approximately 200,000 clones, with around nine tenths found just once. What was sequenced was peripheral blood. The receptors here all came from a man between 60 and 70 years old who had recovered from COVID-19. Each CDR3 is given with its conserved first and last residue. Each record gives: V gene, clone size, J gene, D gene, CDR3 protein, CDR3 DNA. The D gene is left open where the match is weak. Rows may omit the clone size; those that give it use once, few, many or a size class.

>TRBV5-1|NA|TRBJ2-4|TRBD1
CASSETGMDKNIQYF
TGCGCCAGCAGTGAGACAGGGATGGACAAAAACATTCAGTACTTC
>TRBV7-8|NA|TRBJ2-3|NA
CASSLRAPAGDTQYF
TGTGCCAGCAGCTTGAGGGCCCCGGCGGGAGATACGCAGTATTTT
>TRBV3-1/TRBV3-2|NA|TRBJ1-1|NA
CASSRLGTVGTEAFF
TGTGCCAGCAGCCGGCTCGGGACTGTCGGAACTGAAGCTTTCTTT
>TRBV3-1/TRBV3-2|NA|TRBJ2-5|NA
CASSLLGERLQETQYF
TGTGCCAGCAGCCTGCTCGGGGAGCGGCTACAAGAGACCCAGTACTTC
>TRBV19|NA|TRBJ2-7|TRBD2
CASSRTSGEYEQYF
TGTGCCAGTAGTAGGACTAGCGGGGAATACGAGCAGTACTTC
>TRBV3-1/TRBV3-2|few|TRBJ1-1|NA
CASSQQGLAEAFF
TGTGCCAGCAGCCAACAGGGATTAGCTGAAGCTTTCTTT
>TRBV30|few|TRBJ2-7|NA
CAWSGTYEQYF
TGTGCCTGGAGCGGGACTTACGAGCAGTACTTC
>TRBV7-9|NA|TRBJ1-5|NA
CASSLGDNSNQPQHF
TGTGCCAGCAGCCTCGGAGATAATAGCAATCAGCCCCAGCATTTT
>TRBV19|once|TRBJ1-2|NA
CASSPTSGLDGYTF
TGTGCCAGTAGTCCAACCTCGGGACTAGATGGCTACACCTTC
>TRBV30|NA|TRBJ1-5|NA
CAWSVADNQPQHF
TGTGCCTGGAGTGTGGCCGACAATCAGCCCCAGCATTTT
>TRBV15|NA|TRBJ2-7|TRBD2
CATSGLTFSGAYEQYF
TGTGCCACCAGCGGGCTGACGTTCAGCGGGGCCTACGAGCAGTACTTC
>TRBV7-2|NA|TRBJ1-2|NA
CASRSRGDYGYTF
TGTGCCAGCAGATCACGGGGGGACTATGGCTACACCTTC
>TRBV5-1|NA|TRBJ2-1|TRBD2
CASSFLAGVIYEQFF
TGCGCCAGCAGCTTTCTAGCGGGAGTTATCTATGAGCAGTTCTTC
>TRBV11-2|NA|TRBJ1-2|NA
CASSQDNLLNSNYGYTF
TGTGCCAGCAGCCAGGACAATCTCCTCAACAGTAACTATGGCTACACCTTC
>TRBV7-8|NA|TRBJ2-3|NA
CASSVQGLGADTQYF
TGTGCCAGCAGCGTCCAGGGATTAGGAGCAGATACGCAGTATTTT
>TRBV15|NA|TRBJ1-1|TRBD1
CATSEGDRAHTEAFF
TGTGCCACCAGCGAAGGGGACAGGGCGCACACTGAAGCTTTCTTT
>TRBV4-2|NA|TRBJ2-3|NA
CASSQDWVGGDTQYF
TGTGCCAGCAGCCAAGATTGGGTAGGCGGGGATACGCAGTATTTT
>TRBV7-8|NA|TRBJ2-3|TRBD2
CASTSRGVSTDTQYF
TGTGCCAGCACCTCGCGGGGGGTGAGCACAGATACGCAGTATTTT
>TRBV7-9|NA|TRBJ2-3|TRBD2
CASSPAVSGGITDTQYF
TGTGCCAGCAGTCCCGCTGTGAGCGGGGGGATCACAGATACGCAGTATTTT
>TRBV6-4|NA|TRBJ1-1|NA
CASSDRGETEAFF
TGTGCCAGCAGTGACCGGGGGGAGACTGAAGCTTTCTTT
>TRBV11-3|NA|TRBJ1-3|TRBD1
CASSSGQGAGNTIYF
TGTGCCAGCAGCTCCGGACAGGGGGCTGGAAACACCATATATTTT
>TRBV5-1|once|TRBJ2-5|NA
CASSGGAPQETQYF
TGCGCCAGCAGCGGCGGAGCCCCCCAAGAGACCCAGTACTTC
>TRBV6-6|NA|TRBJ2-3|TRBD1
CASSRPGQSDTQYF
TGTGCCAGCAGTCGACCGGGACAGTCGGATACGCAGTATTTT
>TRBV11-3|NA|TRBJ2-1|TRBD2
CASSLAGGANEQFF
TGTGCCAGCAGCTTAGCGGGGGGGGCCAATGAGCAGTTCTTC
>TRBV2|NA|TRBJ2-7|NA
CASKDSGYEQYF
TGTGCCAGCAAGGACAGTGGCTACGAGCAGTACTTC
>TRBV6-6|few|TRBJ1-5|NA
CASDHSTGPQPQHF
TGTGCCAGCGATCATTCGACAGGCCCTCAGCCCCAGCATTTT
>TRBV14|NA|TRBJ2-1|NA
CASSRVDLGEQFF
TGTGCCAGCAGCCGGGTGGACTTAGGCGAGCAGTTCTTC
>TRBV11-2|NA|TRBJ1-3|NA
CASSLEDPGGPFSGNTIYF
TGTGCCAGCAGCCTAGAGGATCCGGGGGGCCCCTTCTCTGGAAACACCATATATTTT
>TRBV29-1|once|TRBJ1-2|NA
CSVLVRGYGYTF
TGCAGCGTGCTCGTCCGGGGCTATGGCTACACCTTC
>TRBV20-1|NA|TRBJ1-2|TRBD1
CSASLEGANGYTF
TGCAGTGCTAGTTTGGAGGGGGCGAATGGCTACACCTTC
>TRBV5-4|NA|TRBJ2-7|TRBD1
CASSTGQATHEQYF
TGTGCCAGCAGCACAGGACAGGCTACCCACGAGCAGTACTTC
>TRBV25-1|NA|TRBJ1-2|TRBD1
CASSPASGQENYGYTF
TGTGCCAGCAGTCCCGCCTCGGGACAGGAGAACTATGGCTACACCTTC
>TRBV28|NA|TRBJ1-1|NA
CASSLTVPMNTEAFF
TGTGCCAGCAGCCTGACAGTTCCAATGAACACTGAAGCTTTCTTT
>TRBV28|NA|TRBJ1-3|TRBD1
CASSNPGQGKNTIYF
TGTGCCAGCAGTAACCCGGGACAGGGAAAAAACACCATATATTTT
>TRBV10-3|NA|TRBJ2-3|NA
CAISEGPPIGTDTQYF
TGTGCCATCAGTGAGGGTCCCCCTATTGGTACAGATACGCAGTATTTT
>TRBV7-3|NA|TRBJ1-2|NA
CASSLTPGKNYGYTF
TGTGCCAGCAGCTTAACACCAGGGAAGAACTATGGCTACACCTTC
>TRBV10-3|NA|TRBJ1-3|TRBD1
CAIRGTVSSGNTIYF
TGTGCCATCCGGGGGACAGTGAGCTCTGGAAACACCATATATTTT
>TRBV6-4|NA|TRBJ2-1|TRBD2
CASKRLAGESSYNEQFF
TGTGCCAGCAAAAGACTAGCGGGAGAAAGTTCCTACAATGAGCAGTTCTTC
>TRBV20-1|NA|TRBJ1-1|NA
CSALRGTEAFF
TGCAGTGCCCTTAGGGGCACTGAAGCTTTCTTT
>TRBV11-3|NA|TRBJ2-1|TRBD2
CASSSKAGTSGGEQFF
TGTGCCAGCAGCTCTAAGGCCGGGACTAGCGGGGGAGAGCAGTTCTTC
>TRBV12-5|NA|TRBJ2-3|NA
CASGPDLPPAQYF
TGTGCTAGTGGCCCAGATCTCCCACCTGCACAGTATTTT
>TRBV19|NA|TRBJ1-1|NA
CASSIDRMNTEAFF
TGTGCCAGTAGTATAGATCGTATGAACACTGAAGCTTTCTTT
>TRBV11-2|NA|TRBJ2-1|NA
CASSLDGQSYNEQFF
TGTGCCAGCAGCTTAGACGGACAGTCCTACAATGAGCAGTTCTTC
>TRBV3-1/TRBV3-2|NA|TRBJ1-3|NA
CASSQRESSGNTIYF
TGTGCCAGCAGCCAACGGGAAAGCTCTGGAAACACCATATATTTT
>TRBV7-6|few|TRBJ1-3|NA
CASSPNLGGRYGNTIYF
TGTGCCAGCAGCCCTAACCTGGGGGGGCGGTATGGAAACACCATATATTTT
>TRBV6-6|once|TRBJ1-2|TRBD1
CASSSGQGNYGYTF
TGTGCCAGCAGTTCGGGACAGGGTAACTATGGCTACACCTTC
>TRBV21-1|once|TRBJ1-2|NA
CASSAGGEETGYTF
TGTGCCAGCAGTGCGGGGGGCGAGGAGACTGGCTACACCTTC
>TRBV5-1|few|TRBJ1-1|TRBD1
CASSSGQWPTEAFF
TGCGCCAGCAGCTCGGGACAGTGGCCCACTGAAGCTTTCTTT
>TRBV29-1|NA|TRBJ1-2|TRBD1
CSVGGPGTGGEGGYTF
TGCAGCGTTGGGGGACCCGGGACAGGGGGTGAGGGTGGCTACACCTTC
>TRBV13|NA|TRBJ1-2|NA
CASSLGRVGGYTF
TGTGCCAGCAGCTTGGGCAGGGTGGGTGGCTACACCTTC
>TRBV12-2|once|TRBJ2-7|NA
CASRTGTPYEQYF
TGTGCAAGTCGCACAGGGACCCCCTACGAGCAGTACTTC
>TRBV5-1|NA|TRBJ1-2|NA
CASSLSDRNYGYTF
TGCGCCAGCAGCTTGTCGGACAGAAACTATGGCTACACCTTC
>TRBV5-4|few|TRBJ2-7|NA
CASSSYRVPAEQYF
TGTGCCAGCAGCTCCTACAGGGTTCCGGCCGAGCAGTACTTC